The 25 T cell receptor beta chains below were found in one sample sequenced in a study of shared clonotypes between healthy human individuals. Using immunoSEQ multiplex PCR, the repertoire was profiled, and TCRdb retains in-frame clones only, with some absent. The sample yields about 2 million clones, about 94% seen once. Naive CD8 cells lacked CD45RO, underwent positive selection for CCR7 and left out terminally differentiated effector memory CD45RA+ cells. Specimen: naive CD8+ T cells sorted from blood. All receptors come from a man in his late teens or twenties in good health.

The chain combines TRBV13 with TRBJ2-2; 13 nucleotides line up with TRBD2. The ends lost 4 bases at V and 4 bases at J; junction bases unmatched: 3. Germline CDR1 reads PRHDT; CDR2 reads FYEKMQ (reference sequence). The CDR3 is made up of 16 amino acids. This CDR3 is CASSSGLAGPTGELFF. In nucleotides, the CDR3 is TGTGCCAGCAGCTCGGGACTAGCGGGACCCACCGGGGAGCTGTTTTTT.

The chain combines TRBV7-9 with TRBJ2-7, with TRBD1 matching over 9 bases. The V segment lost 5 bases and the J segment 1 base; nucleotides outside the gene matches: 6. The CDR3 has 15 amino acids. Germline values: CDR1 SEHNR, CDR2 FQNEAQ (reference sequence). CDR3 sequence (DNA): TGTGCCAGCAGCCCCCCGGGACAGGGTTCCTACGAGCAGTACTTC. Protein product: CASSPPGQGSYEQYF.

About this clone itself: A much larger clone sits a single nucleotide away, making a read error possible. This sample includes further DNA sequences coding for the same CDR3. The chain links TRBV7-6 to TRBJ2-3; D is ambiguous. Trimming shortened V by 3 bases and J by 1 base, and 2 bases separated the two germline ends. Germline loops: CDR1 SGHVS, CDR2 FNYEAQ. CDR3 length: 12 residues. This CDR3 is CASSFGTDTQYF. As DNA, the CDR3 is TGTGCCAGCAGCTTTGGCACAGATACGCAGTATTTT.

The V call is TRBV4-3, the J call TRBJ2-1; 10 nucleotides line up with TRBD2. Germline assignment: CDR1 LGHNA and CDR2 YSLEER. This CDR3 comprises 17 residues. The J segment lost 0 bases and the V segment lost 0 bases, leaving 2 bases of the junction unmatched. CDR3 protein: CASSQETSGTSYNEQFF. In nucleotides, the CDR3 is TGCGCCAGCAGCCAAGAAACTAGCGGGACCTCCTACAATGAGCAGTTCTTC.

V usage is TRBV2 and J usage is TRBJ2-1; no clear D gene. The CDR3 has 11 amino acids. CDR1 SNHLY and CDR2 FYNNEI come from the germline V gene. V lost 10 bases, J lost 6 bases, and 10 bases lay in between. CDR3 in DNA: TGTGCCATTCGGGTCTCCAATGAGCAGTTCTTC. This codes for CAIRVSNEQFF.

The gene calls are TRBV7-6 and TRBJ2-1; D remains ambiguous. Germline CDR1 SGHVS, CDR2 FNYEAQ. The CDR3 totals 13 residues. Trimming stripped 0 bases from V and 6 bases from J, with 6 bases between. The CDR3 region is CASSLAGFNEQFF. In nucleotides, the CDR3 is TGTGCCAGCAGCTTAGCCGGCTTCAATGAGCAGTTCTTC.

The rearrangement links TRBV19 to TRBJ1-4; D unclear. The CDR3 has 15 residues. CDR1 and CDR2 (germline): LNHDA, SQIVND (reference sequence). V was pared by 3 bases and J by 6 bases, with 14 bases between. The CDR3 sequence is CASSIGAARDEKLFF. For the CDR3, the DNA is TGTGCCAGTAGTATTGGTGCGGCAAGAGATGAAAAACTGTTTTTT.

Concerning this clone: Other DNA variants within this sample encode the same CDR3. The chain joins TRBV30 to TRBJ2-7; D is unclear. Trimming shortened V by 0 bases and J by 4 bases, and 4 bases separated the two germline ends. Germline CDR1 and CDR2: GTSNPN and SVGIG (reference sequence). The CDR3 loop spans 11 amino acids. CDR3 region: CAWSVTYEQYF. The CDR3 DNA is TGTGCCTGGAGTGTAACTTACGAGCAGTACTTC.

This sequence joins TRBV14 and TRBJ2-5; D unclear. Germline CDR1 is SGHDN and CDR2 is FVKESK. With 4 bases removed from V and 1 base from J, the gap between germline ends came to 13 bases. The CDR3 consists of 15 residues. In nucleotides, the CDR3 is TGTGCCAGCAGCCCAGAGACCACCTCCCAAGAGACCCAGTACTTC. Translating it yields CASSPETTSQETQYF.

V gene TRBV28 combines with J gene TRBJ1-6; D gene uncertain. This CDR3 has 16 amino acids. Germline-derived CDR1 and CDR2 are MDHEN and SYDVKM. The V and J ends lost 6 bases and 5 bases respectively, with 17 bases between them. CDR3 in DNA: TGTGCCAGCAGCCCCACGGCGGGTATTGATAATTCACCCCTCCACTTT. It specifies CASSPTAGIDNSPLHF.

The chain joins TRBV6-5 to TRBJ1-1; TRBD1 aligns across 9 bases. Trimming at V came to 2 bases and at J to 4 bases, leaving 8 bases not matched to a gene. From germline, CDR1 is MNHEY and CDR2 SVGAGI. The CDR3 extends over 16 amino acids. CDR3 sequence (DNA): TGTGCCAGCAGTTACGGTCCCGGGACAGGGCGCACTGAAGCTTTCTTT. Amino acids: CASSYGPGTGRTEAFF.

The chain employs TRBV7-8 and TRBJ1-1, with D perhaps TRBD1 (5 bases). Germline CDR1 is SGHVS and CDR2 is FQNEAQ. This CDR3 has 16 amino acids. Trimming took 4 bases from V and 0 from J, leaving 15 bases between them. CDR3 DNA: TGTGCCAGCAGCTCCTGGGCAGGGACCATGAACACTGAAGCTTTCTTT. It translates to CASSSWAGTMNTEAFF.

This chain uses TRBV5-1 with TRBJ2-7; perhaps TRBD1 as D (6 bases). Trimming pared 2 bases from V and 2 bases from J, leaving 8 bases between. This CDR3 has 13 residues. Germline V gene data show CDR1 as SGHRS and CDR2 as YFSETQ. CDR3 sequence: CASSFNRAYEQYF. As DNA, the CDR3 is TGCGCCAGCAGCTTTAACAGGGCCTACGAGCAGTACTTC. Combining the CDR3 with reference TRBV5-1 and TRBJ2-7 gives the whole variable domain KAGVTQTPRYLIKTRGQQVTLSCSPISGHRSVSWYQQTPGQGLQFLFEYFSETQRNKGNFPGRFSGRQFSNSRSEMNVSTLELGDSALYLCASSFNRAYEQYFGPGTRLTVT.

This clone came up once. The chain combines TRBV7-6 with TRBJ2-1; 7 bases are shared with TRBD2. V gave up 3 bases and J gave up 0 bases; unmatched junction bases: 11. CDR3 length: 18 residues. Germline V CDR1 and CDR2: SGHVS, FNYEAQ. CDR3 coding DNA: TGTGCCAGCAGCTTGCAGTTCGGCGGGACTAACTCCTACAATGAGCAGTTCTTC. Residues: CASSLQFGGTNSYNEQFF.

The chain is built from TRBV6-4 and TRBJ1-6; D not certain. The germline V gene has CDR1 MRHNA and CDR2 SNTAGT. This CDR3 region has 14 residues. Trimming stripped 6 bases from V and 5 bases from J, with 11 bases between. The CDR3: CASSPRADNSPLHF. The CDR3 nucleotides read TGTGCCAGCAGCCCTCGGGCGGATAATTCACCCCTCCACTTT.

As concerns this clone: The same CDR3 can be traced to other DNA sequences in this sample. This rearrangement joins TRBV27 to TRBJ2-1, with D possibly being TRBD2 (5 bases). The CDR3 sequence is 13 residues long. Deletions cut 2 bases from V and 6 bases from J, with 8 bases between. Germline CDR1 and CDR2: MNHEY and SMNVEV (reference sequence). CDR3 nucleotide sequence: TGTGCCAGCAGTTTAGGGCTAGCCAATGAGCAGTTCTTC. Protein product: CASSLGLANEQFF.

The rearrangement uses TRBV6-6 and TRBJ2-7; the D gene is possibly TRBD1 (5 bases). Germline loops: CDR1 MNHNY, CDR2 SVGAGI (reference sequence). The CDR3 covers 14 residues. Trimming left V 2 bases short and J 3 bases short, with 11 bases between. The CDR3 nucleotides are TGTGCCAGCAGTTACGTACAGGATGTCTACGAGCAGTACTTC. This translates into CASSYVQDVYEQYF.

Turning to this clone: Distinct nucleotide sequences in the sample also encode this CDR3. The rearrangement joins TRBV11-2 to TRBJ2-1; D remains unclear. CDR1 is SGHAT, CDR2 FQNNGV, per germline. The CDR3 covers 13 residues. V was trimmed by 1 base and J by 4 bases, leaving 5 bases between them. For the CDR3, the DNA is TGTGCCAGCAGCTTAGGGAGTTACAATGAGCAGTTCTTC. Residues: CASSLGSYNEQFF.

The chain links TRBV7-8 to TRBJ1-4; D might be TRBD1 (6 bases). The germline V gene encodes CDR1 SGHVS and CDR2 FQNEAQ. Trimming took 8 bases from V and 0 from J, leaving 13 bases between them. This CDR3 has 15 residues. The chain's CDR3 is CASAGAAATNEKLFF. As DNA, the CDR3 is TGTGCCAGCGCGGGGGCAGCCGCAACTAATGAAAAACTGTTTTTT. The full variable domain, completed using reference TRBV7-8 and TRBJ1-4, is GAGVSQSPRYKVAKRGQDVALRCDPISGHVSLFWYQQALGQGPEFLTYFQNEAQLDKSGLPSDRFFAERPEGSVSTLKIQRTQQEDSAVYLCASAGAAATNEKLFFGSGTQLSVL.

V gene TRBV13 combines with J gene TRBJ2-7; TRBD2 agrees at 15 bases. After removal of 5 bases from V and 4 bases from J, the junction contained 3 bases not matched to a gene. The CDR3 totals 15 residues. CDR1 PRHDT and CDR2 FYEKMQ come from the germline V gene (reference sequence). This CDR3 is CASSHGTSGRYEQYF. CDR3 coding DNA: TGTGCCAGCAGCCACGGGACTAGCGGGAGGTACGAGCAGTACTTC.

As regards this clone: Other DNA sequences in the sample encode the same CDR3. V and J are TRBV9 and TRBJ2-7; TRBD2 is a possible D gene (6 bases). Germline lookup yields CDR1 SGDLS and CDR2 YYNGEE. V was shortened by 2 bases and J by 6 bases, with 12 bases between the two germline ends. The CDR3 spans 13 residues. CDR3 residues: CASSVGGRTEQYF. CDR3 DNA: TGTGCCAGCAGCGTGGGGGGACGGACCGAGCAGTACTTC.

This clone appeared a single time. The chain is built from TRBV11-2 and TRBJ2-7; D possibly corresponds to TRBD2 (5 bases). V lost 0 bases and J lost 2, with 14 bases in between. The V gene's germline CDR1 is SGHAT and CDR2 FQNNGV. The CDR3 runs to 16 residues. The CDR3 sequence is CASSLDLLVNTYEQYF. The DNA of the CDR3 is TGTGCCAGCAGCTTAGATCTACTAGTGAATACCTACGAGCAGTACTTC.

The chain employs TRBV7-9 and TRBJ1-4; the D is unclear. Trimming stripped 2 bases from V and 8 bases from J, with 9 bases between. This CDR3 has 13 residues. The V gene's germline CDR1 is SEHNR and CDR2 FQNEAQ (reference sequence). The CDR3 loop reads CASSLPQYEKLFF. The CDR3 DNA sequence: TGTGCCAGCAGCTTACCTCAATACGAAAAACTGTTTTTT.

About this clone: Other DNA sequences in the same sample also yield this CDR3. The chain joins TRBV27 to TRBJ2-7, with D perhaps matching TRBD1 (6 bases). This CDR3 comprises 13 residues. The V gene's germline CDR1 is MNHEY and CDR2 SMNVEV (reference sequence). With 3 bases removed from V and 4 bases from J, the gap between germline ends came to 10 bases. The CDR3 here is CASSLGAAYEQYF. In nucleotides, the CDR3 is TGTGCCAGCAGTTTGGGGGCAGCATACGAGCAGTACTTC.

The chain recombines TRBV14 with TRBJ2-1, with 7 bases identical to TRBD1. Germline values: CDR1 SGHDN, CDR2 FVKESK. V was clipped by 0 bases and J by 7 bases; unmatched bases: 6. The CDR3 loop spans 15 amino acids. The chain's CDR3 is CASSQEVTGVNEQFF. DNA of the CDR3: TGTGCCAGCAGCCAAGAAGTCACAGGGGTGAATGAGCAGTTCTTC.